The 7 T cell receptor beta chains in this list originate from one sample, sequenced in a study of control samples from healthy donors and cancer patients. TCRdb keeps only in-frame clones here, not all; method: immunoSEQ multiplex PCR. The sample holds about 140,000 clones, 80% to 95% seen once. The specimen was blood. The source of these receptors is a young man in good health.

This clone appeared a few times. This CDR3 reads CASSRQVDSYEQYF. CDR3 DNA sequence: TGTGCCAGCAGCAGACAGGTAGACTCCTACGAGCAGTACTTC. The chain uses TRBV6-5 and TRBJ2-7; a weak D match, TRBD1 (6 bases). V was trimmed by 6 bases and J by 0 bases, leaving 12 bases between them. The CDR3 extends over 14 amino acids. Germline values: CDR1 MNHEY, CDR2 SVGAGI.

This chain links TRBV6-5 with TRBJ2-7, with a weak D call TRBD2 (6 bases). CDR1 is MNHEY and CDR2 is SVGAGI in the germline V gene. This CDR3 has 15 residues. V gave up 7 bases and J gave up 3 bases, with 19 bases separating them. Written as DNA, the CDR3 is TGTGCCAGCAAGGGGCGTGTCTGGGGGGTCTACGAGCAGTACTTC. Its protein is CASKGRVWGVYEQYF.

V and J are TRBV30 and TRBJ2-7, with TRBD2 as a possible D gene (7 bases). This CDR3 is built from 13 residues. From germline, CDR1 is GTSNPN and CDR2 SVGIG (reference sequence). The V and J ends lost 1 base and 6 bases respectively, with 13 bases between them. The CDR3 is CAWSEGGGLEQYF. In nucleotides, the CDR3 is TGTGCCTGGAGTGAGGGGGGAGGGCTCGAGCAGTACTTC.

This clone has a single count. V is TRBV9 and J is TRBJ1-3, with no clear D. The ends were cut back, 6 bases at V and 0 bases at J, with 10 bases in the middle. Germline V gene lookup returns CDR1 SGDLS and CDR2 YYNGEE. This CDR3 is 14 amino acids long. This CDR3 is CASTPRGSGNTIYF. CDR3 DNA: TGTGCCAGCACCCCCCGGGGCTCTGGAAACACCATATATTTT.

The chain employs TRBV7-9 and TRBJ1-1; TRBD1 is a possible D gene (6 bases). Germline CDR1 and CDR2: SEHNR and FQNEAQ (reference sequence). The CDR3 extends over 16 amino acids. Between the trimmed V and J ends, which lost 1 base and 2 bases, there was a span of 14 bases. Here the CDR3 reads CASSLVRQAFNTEAFF. CDR3 DNA: TGTGCCAGCAGCTTAGTAAGACAGGCGTTTAACACTGAAGCTTTCTTT.

CDR3 DNA: TGTGCCAGCTCACCAAGGACAGGAGGCCAACTGAACACTGAAGCTTTCTTT. Translated: CASSPRTGGQLNTEAFF. This chain connects TRBV18 to TRBJ1-1; 7 bases are a match to TRBD1. CDR3 length: 17 residues. Losses at the gene ends were 2 bases for V and 0 bases for J; bases not matched to a gene: 9. In germline, CDR1 is KGHSH, CDR2 LQKENI. The full variable domain, rest sourced from reference TRBV18 and TRBJ1-1, is NAGVMQNPRHLVRRRGQEARLRCSPMKGHSHVYWYRQLPEEGLKFMVYLQKENIIDESGMPKERFSAEFPKEGPSILRIQQVVRGDSAAYFCASSPRTGGQLNTEAFFGQGTRLTVV.

This chain joins TRBV2 and TRBJ2-3; 8 bases line up with TRBD1. The trim removed 9 bases at V and 4 bases at J, leaving 9 bases unmatched. Germline V gives CDR1 SNHLY, CDR2 FYNNEI. This CDR3 spans 14 amino acids. The CDR3 reads CASYRGLQSDTQYF. CDR3 in DNA: TGTGCCAGTTACAGGGGGTTGCAATCAGATACGCAGTATTTT. The whole variable domain, filled in from reference TRBV2 and TRBJ2-3, reads EPEVTQTPSHQVTQMGQEVILRCVPISNHLYFYWYRQILGQKVEFLVSFYNNEISEKSEIFDDQFSVERPDGSNFTLKIRSTKLEDSAMYFCASYRGLQSDTQYFGPGTRLTVL.